This T cell receptor (beta chain) originates from a study of beta chain features in type 1 diabetes. Sequenced material consisted of expressed TCRB transcripts (all of the isolated RNA was reverse transcribed). Only in-frame clones appear in the TCRdb table, and some are missing; sequencing was by immunoSEQ multiplex PCR. In the table there are 300,000 to 450,000 clones, approximately 12% of which are singletons. CDR3 length: 16 residues. Trimming cost V 3 bases and J 0 bases; bases outside gene matches: 2. CDR1 is SGHAT and CDR2 is FQNNGV in the germline V gene. As concerns this clone: The antigen is not known.

The study's findings and limits: People with Type 1 diabetes carried modestly yet significantly shorter TCRB CDR3s in all four CD4+ subsets.

The rearrangement joins TRBV11-2 to TRBJ2-3; 11 nucleotides line up with TRBD2. The sequenced sample was naive CD4+ T cells from blood. This receptor was identified in a woman under 30 with type 1 diabetes. CDR3 sequence (DNA): TGTGCCAGCAGCTTCCGACTAGCGGGAAGCACAGATACGCAGTATTTT. Its protein is CASSFRLAGSTDTQYF.